These T cell receptor beta chains were read from a single sample in a study of control samples from healthy donors and cancer patients. Libraries were prepared by immunoSEQ multiplex PCR; TCRdb keeps only in-frame clonotypes and omits some of them. The repertoire has roughly 30,000 clones, under 95% of them found once; the top ten carry over 1.5%. The specimen was PBMCs. These receptors were taken from a man aged 35 to 55 with colorectal cancer. Both conserved end residues are part of each CDR3. The order of the fields is J gene, V gene, CDR3 protein.

J: TRBJ2-7; V: TRBV5-5; CDR3: CASTEGGSYEQYF
J: TRBJ1-4; V: TRBV19; CDR3: CASVSTGLGEKLFF
J: TRBJ1-5; V: TRBV5-5; CDR3: CASSLGRKNQPQHF
J: TRBJ1-5; V: TRBV9; CDR3: CASSVGTSPGQPQHF
J: TRBJ1-4; V: TRBV2; CDR3: CASRPSWGTNEKLFF
J: TRBJ2-5; V: TRBV6-6; CDR3: CASSPRGAGVQETQYF
J: TRBJ2-2; V: TRBV4-3; CDR3: CASSQDRTLAYTGELFF
J: TRBJ2-3; V: TRBV19; CDR3: CASSTTYRDTQYF
J: TRBJ1-5; V: TRBV27; CDR3: CASSLTGGNQPQHF
J: TRBJ1-3; V: TRBV19; CDR3: CATTGVFSGNTIYF
J: TRBJ2-1; V: TRBV24-1; CDR3: CATSDIAEAYNEQFF
J: TRBJ1-2; V: TRBV3-1/TRBV3-2; CDR3: CASSQQRAATSYGYTF
J: TRBJ1-5; V: TRBV9; CDR3: CASSLTPGNQPQHF
J: TRBJ2-7; V: TRBV29-1; CDR3: CSVRVQTGTSYEQYF
J: TRBJ1-1; V: TRBV7-2; CDR3: CASSPNQNSEAFF
J: TRBJ1-1; V: TRBV12-3/TRBV12-4; CDR3: CASSRGWWAFF
J: TRBJ2-7; V: TRBV19; CDR3: CASSMHGLGEQYF
J: TRBJ2-7; V: TRBV2; CDR3: CASSEAREQYF
J: TRBJ1-2; V: TRBV12-3/TRBV12-4; CDR3: CASSLRDNYGYTF
J: TRBJ2-1; V: TRBV11-3; CDR3: CASSLRTSGVDEQFF
J: TRBJ2-7; V: TRBV6-5; CDR3: CASSYMGEQYF
J: TRBJ1-1; V: TRBV3-1/TRBV3-2; CDR3: CASSHHGDSAFF
J: TRBJ1-6; V: TRBV5-6; CDR3: CASSLAETDSSPLHF
J: TRBJ1-1; V: TRBV12-5; CDR3: CASGLGDTTEAFF
J: TRBJ2-3; V: TRBV2; CDR3: CASTESGGSSDTQYF
J: TRBJ1-4; V: TRBV7-9; CDR3: CASSRGGNEKLFF
J: TRBJ2-7; V: TRBV4-2; CDR3: CASSQDRAFISGGTSYEQYF
J: TRBJ2-1; V: TRBV5-4; CDR3: CASSVRDSGFGSYNEQFF
J: TRBJ2-7; V: TRBV7-2; CDR3: CASSPTGGNEQYF
J: TRBJ2-5; V: TRBV5-4; CDR3: CASSLGGFRETQYF
J: TRBJ1-1; V: TRBV12-3/TRBV12-4; CDR3: CASSFFRDTEAFF
J: TRBJ2-2; V: TRBV24-1; CDR3: CATSGSTGELFF
J: TRBJ1-6; V: TRBV19; CDR3: CASAESFYNSPLHF
J: TRBJ1-1; V: TRBV3-1/TRBV3-2; CDR3: CASSQAGVNEAFF
J: TRBJ1-2; V: TRBV9; CDR3: CASSVSGGIYGYTF
J: TRBJ1-2; V: TRBV7-9; CDR3: CASSYSLTGDNGYTF
J: TRBJ2-7; V: TRBV27; CDR3: CASSQTGDGHEQYF
J: TRBJ1-2; V: TRBV6-5; CDR3: CASSPTGAGYGYTF
J: TRBJ2-3; V: TRBV9; CDR3: CASSPSGGNLYSTDTQYF
J: TRBJ2-7; V: TRBV7-2; CDR3: CASSLVGTGPYEQYF
J: TRBJ1-5; V: TRBV15; CDR3: CATSSASGTGSQPQHF
J: TRBJ2-1; V: TRBV6-5; CDR3: CASSGGLAKNNEQFF
J: TRBJ1-5; V: TRBV11-2; CDR3: CASSAGQVLGQPQHF
J: TRBJ1-4; V: TRBV14; CDR3: CASSQVERARDEKLFF
J: TRBJ1-6; V: TRBV4-3; CDR3: CASSPRTGNYSPLHF
J: TRBJ1-1; V: TRBV12-3/TRBV12-4; CDR3: CASIRILNTEAFF
J: TRBJ2-1; V: TRBV19; CDR3: CASSKTGLLSYNEQFF
J: TRBJ2-7; V: TRBV2; CDR3: CASNLLGGSYEQYF
J: TRBJ1-5; V: TRBV29-1; CDR3: CSVGDVDSNQPQHF
J: TRBJ1-1; V: TRBV6-5; CDR3: CASSPPQNTEAFF